A single sample is the source of the 2 T cell receptor beta chains below, sequenced in a study of blood T cell repertoires in COVID-19 (TCRdb year 2020). Libraries were made using the immunoSEQ multiplex PCR assay. TCRdb's version of the immuneACCESS table is confined to in-frame rearrangements and falls short of the full clone set. An unresolved V gene accounts for under half of the shortfall where checked; the remainder is of unknown origin. The sample has hundreds of thousands of clones on record, over 70% of them singletons. Roughly 8.2% of the sample is taken by the ten largest. Sequenced input: peripheral blood. All receptors come from a woman in her forties or fifties with acute or convalescent COVID-19.

This clone appeared a few times. This sequence joins TRBV10-2 and TRBJ2-7; 12 nucleotides agree with TRBD2. Germline V gives CDR1 WSHSY, CDR2 SAAADI. Trimming took 7 bases from V and 4 from J; bases not matched to a gene: 5. The CDR3 is 14 residues long. The CDR3 loop reads CASTWTSGTYEQYF. In DNA form, the CDR3 reads TGCGCCAGCACCTGGACTAGCGGGACTTACGAGCAGTACTTC.

This clone has just one count. The chain uses TRBV29-1 and TRBJ1-1; D ambiguous. V lost 4 bases to trimming and J lost 5 bases, with 11 bases between them. The CDR3 extends over 12 amino acids. The germline V gene has CDR1 SQVTM and CDR2 ANQGSEA. CDR3 in amino acids: CSVAYMETEAFF. DNA for the CDR3: TGCAGCGTTGCTTATATGGAGACTGAAGCTTTCTTT.